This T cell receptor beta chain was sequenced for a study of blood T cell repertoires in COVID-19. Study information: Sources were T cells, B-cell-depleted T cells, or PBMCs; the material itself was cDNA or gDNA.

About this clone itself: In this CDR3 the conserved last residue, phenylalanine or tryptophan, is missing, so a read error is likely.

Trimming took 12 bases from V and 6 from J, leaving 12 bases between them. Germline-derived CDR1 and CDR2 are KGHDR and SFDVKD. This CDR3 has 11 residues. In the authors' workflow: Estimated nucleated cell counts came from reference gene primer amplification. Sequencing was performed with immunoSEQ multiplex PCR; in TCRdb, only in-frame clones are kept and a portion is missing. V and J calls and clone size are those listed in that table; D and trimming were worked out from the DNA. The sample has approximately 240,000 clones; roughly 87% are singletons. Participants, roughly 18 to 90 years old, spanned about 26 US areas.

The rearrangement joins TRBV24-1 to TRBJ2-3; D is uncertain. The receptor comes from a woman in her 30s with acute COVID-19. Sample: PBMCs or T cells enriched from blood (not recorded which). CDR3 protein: CASQQGDTQYL. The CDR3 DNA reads TGTGCCTCACAACAAGGGGATACGCAGTATCTT.